What follows are 5 T cell receptor beta chains derived from one specimen sequenced in a study of human T cells and chemical hapten exposure. Time point indicated: pre-sensitization, week 0. Specified treatment: therapeutic diphenylcyclopropenone sensitization with weekly scalp DPC. Each CDR3 protein is one row after TCRdb ran MiXCR on the RACE reads. The sample records a few hundred thousand distinct CDR3 sequences, 7.5% to 8% being singletons. This specimen consisted of whole blood, obtained in connection with sensitization to the hapten diphenylcyclopropenone (DPC). These receptors were obtained from a man in his late teens or twenties with alopecia areata. Some clones in this sample may be carry-over from other donors' samples.

This clonotype was detected only a few times. The gene calls are TRBV6-6 and TRBJ1-1; unclear D gene. The germline gives CDR1 MNHNY, CDR2 SVGAGI (reference sequence). CDR3 length equals 11 residues. Trimming took off 0 bases at V and 8 bases at J, with 4 bases between the two ends. The CDR3 loop is CASSYSAEAFF. The CDR3 nucleotides are TGTGCCAGCAGTTACTCAGCGGAAGCTTTCTTT.

V and J are TRBV5-1 and TRBJ1-1; D is perhaps TRBD1 (5 bases). The CDR3 covers 14 residues. The V end was cut by 2 bases, the J end by 4 bases, with 12 bases between. CDR1 is SGHRS, CDR2 YFSETQ, per germline. CDR3 loop: CASSFQGFGTEAFF. CDR3 DNA sequence: TGCGCCAGCAGCTTCCAGGGCTTCGGCACTGAAGCTTTCTTT. Based on the CDR3 plus reference TRBV5-1 and TRBJ1-1, the full variable domain is KAGVTQTPRYLIKTRGQQVTLSCSPISGHRSVSWYQQTPGQGLQFLFEYFSETQRNKGNFPGRFSGRQFSNSRSEMNVSTLELGDSALYLCASSFQGFGTEAFFGQGTRLTVV.

The gene calls are TRBV12-3 or TRBV12-4 and TRBJ2-3; D not resolved. V was clipped by 7 bases and J by 5 bases, with 10 bases between them. The CDR3 extends over 12 amino acids. The CDR3 DNA reads TGTGCCAGCACAGGCACTTTAGATACGCAGTATTTT. Translated, it gives CASTGTLDTQYF.

The J gene is TRBJ2-2, the V gene TRBV6-2 or TRBV6-3; D is perhaps TRBD1 (5 bases). The CDR3 has 15 amino acids. Germline CDR1 and CDR2: MNHEY and SVGEGT. V gave up 4 bases and J gave up 5 bases, with 14 bases separating them. The CDR3 DNA follows: TGTGCCAGCAGTTTGAAGAGACAGCTGACCGGGGAGCTGTTTTTT. Translation: CASSLKRQLTGELFF.

About this clonotype: A read error may account for a junction end that differs from germline. V is TRBV7-2 and J is TRBJ2-7, with 9 positions matching TRBD1. The germline CDR1 and CDR2 sequences are SGHTA and FQGNSA. CDR3 length: 12 residues. The CDR3, as DNA: TGTGCCAGCAGCACGAACAGGGGGCAGATCCTCTTC. Its protein product is CASSTNRGQILF.